The rows below give T cell receptor beta chains drawn from one sample of a study of cytomegalovirus exposure and HLA in healthy donors. The assay was immunoSEQ multiplex PCR, and TCRdb's table has in-frame clones only and misses some. The sample lists 150,000 to 200,000 clones, approximately 70% occurring once. The sample taken for sequencing was PBMCs. Receptors originate from a woman in her 40s in good health and CMV-seropositive. The CDR3 runs from the conserved cysteine through the conserved F or W. D genes are given only for firm matches. Part of the rows lack a size; the others show once, few, many or a class for expanded clones.

CDR3nt: TGTGCCAGCAGTGATTTTTGGTGGCCGGGACAGGGGGCCGGGGAGCTGTTTTTT
CDR3aa: CASSDFWWPGQGAGELFF
abundance: few
j_gene: TRBJ2-2
d_gene: TRBD1
v_gene: TRBV2

CDR3nt: TGTGCCAGCAGTCCGACCGGCAGCGGGAGGGCCAGAGGTAATGAGCAGTTCTTC
CDR3aa: CASSPTGSGRARGNEQFF
abundance: NA
j_gene: TRBJ2-1
d_gene: TRBD2
v_gene: TRBV27

CDR3nt: TGTGCCAGCAGTTTAGTTCTCCTACGAGAGCAGTACTTC
CDR3aa: CASSLVLLREQYF
abundance: NA
j_gene: TRBJ2-7
d_gene: NA
v_gene: TRBV28

CDR3nt: TGTGCCAGCAGCCGGACTAGCGGGGGGGTAAGGAATGAGCAGTTCTTC
CDR3aa: CASSRTSGGVRNEQFF
abundance: NA
j_gene: TRBJ2-1
d_gene: TRBD2
v_gene: TRBV7-3

CDR3nt: TGCGCCAGCAGCCCACGACAGGGGACTAGCACAGATACGCAGTATTTT
CDR3aa: CASSPRQGTSTDTQYF
abundance: NA
j_gene: TRBJ2-3
d_gene: TRBD1
v_gene: TRBV4-3

CDR3nt: TGTTCCAGCAGCTTAGCTAGTAGGGGCTATGGCTACACCTTC
CDR3aa: CSSSLASRGYGYTF
abundance: NA
j_gene: TRBJ1-2
d_gene: NA
v_gene: TRBV7-9

CDR3nt: TGTGCCATCAGACCCGGGACTAGCGGGATCTCCGGGGAGCTGTTTTTT
CDR3aa: CAIRPGTSGISGELFF
abundance: few
j_gene: TRBJ2-2
d_gene: TRBD2
v_gene: TRBV10-3

CDR3nt: TGTGCCAGCAGTTCAGGAGGCTCCGAGACCCAGTACTTC
CDR3aa: CASSSGGSETQYF
abundance: NA
j_gene: TRBJ2-5
d_gene: NA
v_gene: TRBV6-5

CDR3nt: TGTGCCAGCAGCCCCGAGTACCCAAACACTGAAGCTTTCTTT
CDR3aa: CASSPEYPNTEAFF
abundance: NA
j_gene: TRBJ1-1
d_gene: NA
v_gene: TRBV4-2

CDR3nt: TGTGCCAGCAGCCCCGGACAGGCCCTTGATTCTGGGACCCAGTACTTC
CDR3aa: CASSPGQALDSGTQYF
abundance: NA
j_gene: TRBJ2-5
d_gene: TRBD1
v_gene: TRBV11-2

CDR3nt: TGTGCCAGCAGTTACGCGAGCTCCTACAATGAGCAGTTCTTC
CDR3aa: CASSYASSYNEQFF
abundance: NA
j_gene: TRBJ2-1
d_gene: NA
v_gene: TRBV6-5

CDR3nt: TGTGCCAGTAGTCTCGGGGACACAGATACGCAGTATTTT
CDR3aa: CASSLGDTDTQYF
abundance: NA
j_gene: TRBJ2-3
d_gene: NA
v_gene: TRBV19

CDR3nt: TGTGCCAGCAGCTTAGACAGGCGGTCACCCCTCCACTTT
CDR3aa: CASSLDRRSPLHF
abundance: NA
j_gene: TRBJ1-6
d_gene: NA
v_gene: TRBV7-2

CDR3nt: TGTGCCAGCAGCTTAGATCCCCGCTTAGAGGAGACCCAGTACTTC
CDR3aa: CASSLDPRLEETQYF
abundance: few
j_gene: TRBJ2-5
d_gene: NA
v_gene: TRBV7-9

CDR3nt: TGCAGCGTGGGGGCGACGAACACCGGGGAGCTGTTTTTT
CDR3aa: CSVGATNTGELFF
abundance: once
j_gene: TRBJ2-2
d_gene: NA
v_gene: TRBV29-1

CDR3nt: TGCGCCAGCAGCCAAGAGAATTCCGCCTCCGGAGCTTACGAGCAGTACTTC
CDR3aa: CASSQENSASGAYEQYF
abundance: NA
j_gene: TRBJ2-7
d_gene: NA
v_gene: TRBV4-3

CDR3nt: TGTGCCAGCAGCTTAGTAACTAGGCGTGGCTACACCTTC
CDR3aa: CASSLVTRRGYTF
abundance: NA
j_gene: TRBJ1-2
d_gene: NA
v_gene: TRBV7-2